This entry is about one T cell receptor (beta chain). The sample is drawn from a study of blood T cell repertoires in COVID-19. Study overall: There were acute and convalescent COVID-19 samples, and they came from the United States, Italy and Spain.

Under the authors' procedure: Estimated nucleated cell counts came from reference gene primer amplification. Clones were read by immunoSEQ multiplex PCR, and TCRdb kept only the in-frame ones, dropping some. V, J and clone size reflect that table, while D and trimming were determined from the DNA. Seen here are some 140,000 clones, 70% to 85% observed once, and the top ten hold 0.63%. The germline gives CDR1 SGHTA, CDR2 FQGNSA. V was clipped by 6 bases and J by 4 bases; unmatched bases: 9. CDR3 length: 15 amino acids. The V gene is TRBV7-2, the J gene TRBJ1-1; 9 positions match TRBD1. This receptor was obtained from a man aged 55 to 69 with COVID-19, enrolled during active disease. Material for sequencing was peripheral blood. The CDR3 region has the DNA TGTGCCAGCAGTTCGCAACAGGGGGCCGTCACTGAAGCTTTCTTT. The encoded protein is CASSSQQGAVTEAFF.